This T cell receptor beta chain is drawn from a study of identical twins. Study-wide results and caveats: Models underestimated how often monozygotic twins shared out-of-frame TCR alpha. Within beta out-of-frame sequences, the excess sharing observed between twins was weaker. Fewer insertions were carried by abundant cord blood beta clonotypes, but none was seen in memory repertoires.

Everyone who gave samples was a healthy Caucasian. This CDR3 has 14 amino acids. Germline-derived CDR1 and CDR2 are LGHNA and YNFKEQ. V was clipped by 0 bases and J by 3 bases, with 9 bases between them. This clonotype was seen a handful of times. Its antigen is still unknown. TCRdb re-called the 5' RACE reads with MiXCR, one entry per CDR3 protein. This sample has around 1.7 million distinct CDR3 sequences; 25% to 35% occur once, and the top ten carry over 0.25%. The specimen was cord blood. This TCR derives from a newborn girl in good health. V gene TRBV4-2 combines with J gene TRBJ2-7; D uncertain. The CDR3 nucleotides read TGTGCCAGCAGCCAAGAGGCTAGAAGCTACGAGCAGTACTTC. Residues: CASSQEARSYEQYF.